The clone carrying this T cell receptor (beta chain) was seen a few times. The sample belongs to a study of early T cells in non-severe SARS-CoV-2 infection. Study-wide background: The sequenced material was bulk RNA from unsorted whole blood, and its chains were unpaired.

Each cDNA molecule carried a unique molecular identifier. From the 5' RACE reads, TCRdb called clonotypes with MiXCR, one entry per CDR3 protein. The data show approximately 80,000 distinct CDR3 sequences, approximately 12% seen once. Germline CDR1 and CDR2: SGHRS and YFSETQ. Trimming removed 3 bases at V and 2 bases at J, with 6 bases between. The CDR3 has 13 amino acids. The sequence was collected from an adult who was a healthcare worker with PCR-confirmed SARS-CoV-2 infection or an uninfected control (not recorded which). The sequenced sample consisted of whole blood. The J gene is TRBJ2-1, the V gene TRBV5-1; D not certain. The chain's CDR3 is CASSSAPYNEQFF. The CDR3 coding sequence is TGCGCCAGCAGCTCAGCCCCCTACAATGAGCAGTTCTTC.